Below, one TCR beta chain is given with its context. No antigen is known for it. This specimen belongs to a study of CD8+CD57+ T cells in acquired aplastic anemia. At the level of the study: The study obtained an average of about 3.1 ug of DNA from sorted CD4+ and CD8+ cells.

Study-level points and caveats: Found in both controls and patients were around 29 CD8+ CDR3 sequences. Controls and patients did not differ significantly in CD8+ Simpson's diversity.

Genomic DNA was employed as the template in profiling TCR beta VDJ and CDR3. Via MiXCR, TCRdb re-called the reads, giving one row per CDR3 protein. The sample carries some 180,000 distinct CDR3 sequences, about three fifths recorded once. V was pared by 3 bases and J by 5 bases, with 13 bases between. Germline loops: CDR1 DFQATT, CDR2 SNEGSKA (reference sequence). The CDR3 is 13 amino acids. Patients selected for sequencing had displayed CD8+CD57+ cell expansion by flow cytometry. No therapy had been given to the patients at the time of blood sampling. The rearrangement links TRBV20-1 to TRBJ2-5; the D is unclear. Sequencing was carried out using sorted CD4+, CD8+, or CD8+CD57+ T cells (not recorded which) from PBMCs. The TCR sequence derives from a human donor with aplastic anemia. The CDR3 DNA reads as TGCAGTGCTAGGGAAACAGTTCCGGAGACCCAGTACTTC. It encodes CSARETVPETQYF.